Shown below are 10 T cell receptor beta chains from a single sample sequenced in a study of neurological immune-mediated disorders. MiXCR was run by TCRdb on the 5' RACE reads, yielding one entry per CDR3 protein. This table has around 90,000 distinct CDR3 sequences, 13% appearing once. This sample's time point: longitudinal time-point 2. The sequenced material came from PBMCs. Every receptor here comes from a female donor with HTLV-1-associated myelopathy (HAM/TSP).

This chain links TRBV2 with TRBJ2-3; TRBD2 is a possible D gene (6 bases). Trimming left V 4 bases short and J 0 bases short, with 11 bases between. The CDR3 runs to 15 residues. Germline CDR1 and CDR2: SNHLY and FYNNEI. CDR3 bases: TGTGCCAGCAGTGTTAGCGGTTCTAGCACAGATACGCAGTATTTT. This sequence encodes CASSVSGSSTDTQYF.

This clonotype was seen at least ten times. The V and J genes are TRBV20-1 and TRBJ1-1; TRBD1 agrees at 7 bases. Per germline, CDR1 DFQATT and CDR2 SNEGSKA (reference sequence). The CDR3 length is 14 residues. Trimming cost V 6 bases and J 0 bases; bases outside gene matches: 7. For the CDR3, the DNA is TGCAGTGCGAACAGGGGTCACATGAACACTGAAGCTTTCTTT. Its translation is CSANRGHMNTEAFF.

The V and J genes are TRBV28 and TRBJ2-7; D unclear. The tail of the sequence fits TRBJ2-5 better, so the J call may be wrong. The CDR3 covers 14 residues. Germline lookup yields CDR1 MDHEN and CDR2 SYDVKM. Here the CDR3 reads CASSPHGKQETQYF. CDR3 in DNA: TGTGCCAGCAGTCCCCATGGAAAACAAGAGACCCAGTACTTC.

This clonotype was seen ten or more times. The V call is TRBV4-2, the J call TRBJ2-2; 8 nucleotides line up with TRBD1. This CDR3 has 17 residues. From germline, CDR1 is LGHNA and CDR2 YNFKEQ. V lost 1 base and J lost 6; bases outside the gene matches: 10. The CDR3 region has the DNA TGTGCCAGCAGCCAAGGGAAGACAGGGGAAAGGTCCGGGGAGCTGTTTTTT. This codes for CASSQGKTGERSGELFF.

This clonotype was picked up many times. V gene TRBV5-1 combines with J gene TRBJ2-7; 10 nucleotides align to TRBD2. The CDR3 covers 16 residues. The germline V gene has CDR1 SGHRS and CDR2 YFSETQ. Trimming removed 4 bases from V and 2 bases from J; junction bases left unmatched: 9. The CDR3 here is CASSPSTSGTTYEQYF. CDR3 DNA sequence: TGCGCCAGCAGCCCCTCTACTAGCGGGACCACCTACGAGCAGTACTTC.

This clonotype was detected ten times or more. CDR3 in amino acids: CASSVGDRLDGYTF. DNA of the CDR3: TGTGCCAGCAGCGTAGGCGACAGATTGGATGGCTACACCTTC. J is TRBJ1-2 and V is TRBV9; a weak D match, TRBD1 (5 bases). CDR1 and CDR2 (germline): SGDLS, YYNGEE. With 0 bases removed from V and 6 bases from J, the gap between germline ends came to 12 bases. The CDR3 has 14 amino acids.

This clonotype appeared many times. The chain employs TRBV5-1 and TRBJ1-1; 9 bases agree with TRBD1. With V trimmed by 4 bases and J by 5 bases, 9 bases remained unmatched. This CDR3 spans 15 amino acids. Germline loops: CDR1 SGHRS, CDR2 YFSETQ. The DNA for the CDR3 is TGCGCCAGCAGCCCACAACAGGGGGCTTGGACTGAAGCTTTCTTT. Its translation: CASSPQQGAWTEAFF.

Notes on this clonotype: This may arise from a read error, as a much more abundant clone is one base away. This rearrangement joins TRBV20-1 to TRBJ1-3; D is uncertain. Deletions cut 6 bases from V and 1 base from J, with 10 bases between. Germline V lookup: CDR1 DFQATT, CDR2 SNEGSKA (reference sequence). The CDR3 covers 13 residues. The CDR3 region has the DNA TGCAGTGCCCAGCGGACGTCTGGAAACACCATATATTTT. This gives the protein CSAQRTSGNTIYF.

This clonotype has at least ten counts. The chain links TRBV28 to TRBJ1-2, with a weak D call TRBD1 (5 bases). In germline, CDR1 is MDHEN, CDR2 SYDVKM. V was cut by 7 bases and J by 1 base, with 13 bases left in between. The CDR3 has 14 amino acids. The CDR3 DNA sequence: TGTGCCAGCACATTTCACAGGCTTAACTATGGCTACACCTTC. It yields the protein CASTFHRLNYGYTF.

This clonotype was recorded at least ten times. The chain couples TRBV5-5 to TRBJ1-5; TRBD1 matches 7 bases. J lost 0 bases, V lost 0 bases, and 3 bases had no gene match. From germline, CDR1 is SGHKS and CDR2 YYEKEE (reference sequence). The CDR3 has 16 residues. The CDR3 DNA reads TGTGCCAGCAGCTTGGGAAGACAGGGTAGCAATCAGCCCCAGCATTTT. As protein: CASSLGRQGSNQPQHF.